The 3 T cell receptor beta chains in this list originate from one sample, sequenced in a study of blood T cell repertoires in COVID-19 (TCRdb year 2020). To prepare the library, the immunoSEQ multiplex PCR assay was applied. TCRdb limited this immuneACCESS table to in-frame rearrangements with V and J called. A share of clones is missing; checked studies link under half to unresolved V genes, and the rest is unexplained. Present in this sample are 130,000 or so clones, 80% to 85% of which were seen just once. The ten top clones hold more than 1.3% of the sample. Sequenced material: peripheral blood. The receptors were sampled from a man aged 55 to 70 with acute or convalescent COVID-19.

V and J are TRBV7-2 and TRBJ1-1; possible D gene TRBD1, 5 bases. Trimming took 8 bases from V and 1 from J, leaving 11 bases between them. Looked up from germline, CDR1 is SGHTA and CDR2 is FQGNSA. The CDR3 has 13 amino acids. CDR3 loop: CASRQTKNTEAFF. CDR3 nucleotides: TGTGCCAGCCGACAGACGAAGAACACTGAAGCTTTCTTT.

The chain carries TRBV6-5 and TRBJ2-7, with TRBD1 matching over 9 bases. The germline CDR1 and CDR2 sequences are MNHEY and SVGAGI. The CDR3 length is 12 residues. The ends lost 5 bases at V and 6 bases at J; junction bases unmatched: 2. CDR3 region: CASSKTGGEQYF. In nucleotides, the CDR3 is TGTGCCAGCAGTAAGACAGGGGGCGAGCAGTACTTC.

The chain uses TRBV28 and TRBJ2-1; D is possibly TRBD2 (5 bases). Trimming left V 1 base short and J 3 bases short, with 10 bases between. The CDR3 is made up of 15 amino acids. The germline gives CDR1 MDHEN, CDR2 SYDVKM. For the CDR3, the DNA is TGTGCCAGCAGTTTATTCGGGGAGCTCTACAATGAGCAGTTCTTC. Translating it yields CASSLFGELYNEQFF. The variable domain in full, completed from reference TRBV28 and TRBJ2-1, reads DVKVTQSSRYLVKRTGEKVFLECVQDMDHENMFWYRQDPGLGLRLIYFSYDVKMKEKGDIPEGYSVSREKKERFSLILESASTNQTSMYLCASSLFGELYNEQFFGPGTRLTVL.